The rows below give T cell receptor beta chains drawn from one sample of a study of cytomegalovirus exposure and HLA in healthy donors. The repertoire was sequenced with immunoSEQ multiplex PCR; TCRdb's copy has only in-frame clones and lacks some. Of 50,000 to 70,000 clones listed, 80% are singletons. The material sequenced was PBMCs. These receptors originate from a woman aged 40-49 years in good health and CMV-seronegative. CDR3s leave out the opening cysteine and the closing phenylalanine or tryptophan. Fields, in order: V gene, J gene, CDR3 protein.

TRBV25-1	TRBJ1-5	ASSPSLRDTDSNQPQH
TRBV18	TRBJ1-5	ASSPGGTGQGVQPQH
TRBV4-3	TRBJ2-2	ASSPQGGRAGELF
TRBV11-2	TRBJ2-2	ASSLLKLAGPGELF
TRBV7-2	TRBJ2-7	ASSLALYDRGRDEQY
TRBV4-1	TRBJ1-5	ASSQDQGSNQPQH
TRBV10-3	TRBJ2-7	ASRAGTGGYEQY
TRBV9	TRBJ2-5	ASTLGLGGQETQY
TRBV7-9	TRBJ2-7	ASSLAPYEQY
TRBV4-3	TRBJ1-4	ASSQGFVGTNEKLF
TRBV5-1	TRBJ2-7	ASSSQDSLNYEQY
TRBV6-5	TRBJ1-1	ASSYSTRGNTEAF
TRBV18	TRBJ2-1	ASSPPISSRFHNEQF
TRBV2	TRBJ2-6	ASSEGSTGANVLT
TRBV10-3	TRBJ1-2	AISPGQDYGYT
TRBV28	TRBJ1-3	ASSLGGRSGNTIY
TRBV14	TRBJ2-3	ASSHAGTDTQY
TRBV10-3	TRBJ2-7	AISDPLLAEPYEQY
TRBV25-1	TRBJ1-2	ASSASTGGLYGYT
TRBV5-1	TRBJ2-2	ASSVGSLGTGELF
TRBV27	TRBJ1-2	ASSLYAGYGYT
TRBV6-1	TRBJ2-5	ASSEVSLQETQY
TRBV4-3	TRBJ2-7	ASSQAILQAGTYEQY
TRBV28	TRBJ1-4	ASIGGGGPTNEKLF
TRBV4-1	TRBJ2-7	ASSQTGTGDRPPYEQY